The present TCR beta chain was sequenced within a study of OX40 agonist ivuxolimab in advanced cancers. Overall study findings and caveats: At 0.1 to 3.0 mg/kg, CD4+ and CD8+ blood T cells expanded clonally by week 6.

CDR3 length equals 13 residues. V was trimmed by 2 bases and J by 3 bases, leaving 7 bases between them. The germline CDR1 and CDR2 sequences are SEHNR and FQNEAQ (reference sequence). Method: immunoSEQ multiplex PCR; TCRdb's copy keeps in-frame clones and lacks some. The data contain roughly 70,000 clones, roughly 87% of them seen just once; the ten biggest clones take up approximately 3%. With respect to this clone: Antigen unknown.

The origin of this receptor is an adult with an advanced solid tumor such as melanoma, head and neck, liver or kidney cancer. Source: CD4+ or CD8+ T cells sorted from blood, taken in a trial of the OX40 agonist ivuxolimab. The chain links TRBV7-9 to TRBJ1-2; no clear D. The CDR3 reads CASSLPQHYGYTF. DNA for the CDR3: TGTGCCAGCAGCTTACCACAGCACTATGGCTACACCTTC.